A single sample is the source of the 15 T cell receptor beta chains below, sequenced in a study of T cell changes during pregnancy in multiple sclerosis. Sequencing used immunoSEQ multiplex PCR; TCRdb keeps in-frame clones, though not all of them. Of under 85,000 clones in the sample, 75% to 95% were seen once. The sample here was CD4+ T cells from peripheral blood mononuclear cells, taken in the second trimester of pregnancy. These receptors were obtained from a female donor with multiple sclerosis, enrolled in a pregnancy study.

The chain is built from TRBV30 and TRBJ2-1; tentative D call: TRBD2 (6 bases). V was pared by 0 bases and J by 2 bases, with 14 bases between. CDR1 is GTSNPN and CDR2 is SVGIG in the germline V gene (reference sequence). The CDR3 has 16 residues. CDR3 amino acids: CAWSVPGENAYNEQFF. As DNA, the CDR3 is TGTGCCTGGAGTGTACCGGGGGAAAACGCCTACAATGAGCAGTTCTTC.

The chain employs TRBV7-2 and TRBJ1-1; no firm D call. Germline V lookup: CDR1 SGHTA, CDR2 FQGNSA. Trimming pared 2 bases from V and 1 base from J, leaving 8 bases between. The CDR3 is 14 amino acids. CDR3 in amino acids: CASSLRGANTEAFF. CDR3 coding DNA: TGTGCCAGCAGCTTACGAGGAGCGAACACTGAAGCTTTCTTT.

The chain employs TRBV2 and TRBJ1-6; tentative D call: TRBD1 (5 bases). Germline lookup yields CDR1 SNHLY and CDR2 FYNNEI. V was shortened by 7 bases and J by 2 bases, with 9 bases between the two germline ends. This CDR3 contains 14 residues. CDR3 sequence: CASKGGAYNSPLHF. Here the CDR3 DNA reads TGTGCCAGCAAGGGAGGGGCCTATAATTCACCCCTCCACTTT.

The rearrangement joins TRBV2 to TRBJ1-2; unclear D gene. Germline V lookup: CDR1 SNHLY, CDR2 FYNNEI. The length of the CDR3 is 13 residues. V lost 6 bases, J lost 1 base, and 9 bases lay in between. Written as DNA, the CDR3 is TGTGCCAGCAGCCTACAGTTTAACTATGGCTACACCTTC. Translation gives CASSLQFNYGYTF. Drawing the rest from reference TRBV2 and TRBJ1-2, the complete variable domain is EPEVTQTPSHQVTQMGQEVILRCVPISNHLYFYWYRQILGQKVEFLVSFYNNEISEKSEIFDDQFSVERPDGSNFTLKIRSTKLEDSAMYFCASSLQFNYGYTFGSGTRLTVV.

This clone is medium-sized. Other DNA sequences in this specimen translate into the identical CDR3. V usage is TRBV5-1 and J usage is TRBJ1-2; the match to TRBD1 covers 11 bases. There are 14 residues in the CDR3. Germline V CDR1 and CDR2: SGHRS, YFSETQ. The V and J ends lost 5 bases and 7 bases, in that order; junction bases with no gene match: 7. The CDR3 sequence: CASRTGQGAPGYTF. The CDR3 nucleotides read TGCGCCAGCAGAACTGGACAGGGGGCCCCTGGCTACACCTTC.

This clone was recorded only once. V is TRBV7-9 and J is TRBJ2-5; TRBD2 agrees at 10 bases. Germline trimming cut 9 bases from V and 1 base from J; bases unmatched to any gene: 8. The germline gives CDR1 SEHNR, CDR2 FQNEAQ (reference sequence). The CDR3 is 15 residues long. The CDR3 protein is CASSLAGGGQETQYF. The CDR3 bases are TGTGCCAGTTCGTTAGCGGGAGGCGGCCAAGAGACCCAGTACTTC.

The chain couples TRBV7-2 to TRBJ2-5, with 7 bases aligning to TRBD1. V lost 5 bases to trimming and J lost 4 bases; unmatched junction nucleotides: 10. Per the germline V gene, CDR1 is SGHTA and CDR2 is FQGNSA. The CDR3 has 15 residues. The CDR3 loop reads CASSAQKGARETQYF. The CDR3 nucleotides are TGTGCCAGCAGCGCCCAGAAGGGGGCTAGAGAGACCCAGTACTTC.

The V gene is TRBV29-1, the J gene TRBJ2-7, with no clear D. Germline loops: CDR1 SQVTM, CDR2 ANQGSEA. V lost 4 bases and J 5 bases, leaving 6 bases between the germline ends. This CDR3 has 10 amino acids. The CDR3 sequence: CSVGQDEQYF. CDR3 in DNA: TGCAGCGTTGGGCAGGACGAGCAGTACTTC.

This chain connects TRBV29-1 to TRBJ1-3, with D perhaps matching TRBD1 (5 bases). The CDR3 spans 13 residues. The ends were cut back, 3 bases at V and 4 bases at J, with 10 bases in the middle. Per germline, CDR1 SQVTM and CDR2 ANQGSEA. The CDR3 reads CSVESGRGNTIYF. CDR3 nucleotides: TGCAGCGTTGAGTCAGGGAGGGGAAACACCATATATTTT.

The genes are TRBV5-1 and TRBJ2-7; TRBD1 aligns across 9 bases. V lost 1 base and J lost 4; bases outside the gene matches: 6. CDR3 length: 15 amino acids. Looked up from germline, CDR1 is SGHRS and CDR2 is YFSETQ. Written as DNA, the CDR3 is TGCGCCAGCAGCTTGACCGGGACAGGGCTGTACGAGCAGTACTTC. It codes for CASSLTGTGLYEQYF.

This sequence joins TRBV18 and TRBJ2-6, with D possibly TRBD1 on 5 matching bases. CDR1 KGHSH and CDR2 LQKENI come from the germline V gene. The ends were cut back, 2 bases at V and 1 base at J, with 18 bases in the middle. This CDR3 contains 19 residues. As DNA, the CDR3 is TGTGCCAGCTCACCAGACGCAGGGAATACCGTATCTGGGGCCAACGTCCTGACTTTC. Translated: CASSPDAGNTVSGANVLTF. The full variable domain, its missing parts supplied by reference TRBV18 and TRBJ2-6, is NAGVMQNPRHLVRRRGQEARLRCSPMKGHSHVYWYRQLPEEGLKFMVYLQKENIIDESGMPKERFSAEFPKEGPSILRIQQVVRGDSAAYFCASSPDAGNTVSGANVLTFGAGSRLTVL.

CDR3 sequence: CASSQGQGAHAGELFF. In DNA form, the CDR3 reads TGCGCCAGCAGCCAGGGACAGGGGGCTCATGCCGGGGAGCTGTTTTTT. The chain joins TRBV4-3 to TRBJ2-2; 12 nucleotides agree with TRBD1. The CDR3 consists of 16 residues. Germline CDR1 LGHNA, CDR2 YSLEER. V was pared by 3 bases and J by 6 bases, with 5 bases of the junction left unmatched.

The V call is TRBV5-5, the J call TRBJ1-2; 11 bases fit TRBD1. CDR3 size: 14 residues. The germline gives CDR1 SGHKS, CDR2 YYEKEE (reference sequence). The ends lost 4 bases at V and 8 bases at J; junction bases unmatched: 7. CDR3 amino acids: CASSTWTGGKGYTF. CDR3 in DNA: TGTGCCAGCAGCACATGGACAGGGGGCAAAGGCTACACCTTC.

This chain uses TRBV7-9 with TRBJ2-3, with D hard to call. The CDR3 runs 11 residues. Germline CDR1 and CDR2: SEHNR and FQNEAQ (reference sequence). Trimming removed 5 bases at V and 3 bases at J, with 3 bases between. The CDR3, as DNA: TGTGCCAGCAGCCCAACAGATACGCAGTATTTT. Its protein is CASSPTDTQYF.

The chain recombines TRBV19 with TRBJ1-5; 7 bases map to TRBD1. Germline V gene data show CDR1 as LNHDA and CDR2 as SQIVND (reference sequence). Germline trimming cut 7 bases from V and 3 bases from J; bases unmatched to any gene: 3. The CDR3 extends over 13 amino acids. CDR3: CASKGQHNQPQHF. The CDR3 DNA reads TGTGCCAGTAAGGGACAGCACAATCAGCCCCAGCATTTT.